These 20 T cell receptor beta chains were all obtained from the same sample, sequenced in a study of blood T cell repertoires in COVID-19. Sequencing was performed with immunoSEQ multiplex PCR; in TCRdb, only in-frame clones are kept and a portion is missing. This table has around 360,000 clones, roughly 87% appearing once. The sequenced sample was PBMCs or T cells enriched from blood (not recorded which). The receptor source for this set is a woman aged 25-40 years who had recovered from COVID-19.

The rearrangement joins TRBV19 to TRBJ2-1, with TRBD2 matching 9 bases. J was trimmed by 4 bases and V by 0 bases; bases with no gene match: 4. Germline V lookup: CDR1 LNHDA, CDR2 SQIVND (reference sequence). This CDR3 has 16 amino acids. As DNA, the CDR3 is TGTGCCAGTAGTATAGATCGGGCGGGAGGGTACAATGAGCAGTTCTTC. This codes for CASSIDRAGGYNEQFF.

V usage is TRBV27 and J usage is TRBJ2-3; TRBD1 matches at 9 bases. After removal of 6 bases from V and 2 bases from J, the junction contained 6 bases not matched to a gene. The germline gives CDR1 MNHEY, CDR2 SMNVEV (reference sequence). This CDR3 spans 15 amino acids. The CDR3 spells CASSDRDRDTDTQYF. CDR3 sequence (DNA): TGTGCCAGCAGCGACCGGGACAGGGACACAGATACGCAGTATTTT.

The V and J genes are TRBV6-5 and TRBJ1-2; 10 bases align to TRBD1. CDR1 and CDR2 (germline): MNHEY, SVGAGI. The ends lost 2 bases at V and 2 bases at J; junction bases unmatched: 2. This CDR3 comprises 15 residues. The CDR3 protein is CASSYAGQGNYGYTF. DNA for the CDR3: TGTGCCAGCAGTTACGCGGGACAGGGGAACTATGGCTACACCTTC.

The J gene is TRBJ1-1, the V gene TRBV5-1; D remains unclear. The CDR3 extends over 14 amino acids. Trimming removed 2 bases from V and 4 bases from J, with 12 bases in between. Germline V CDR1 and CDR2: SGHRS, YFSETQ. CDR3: CASSFEVSSTEAFF. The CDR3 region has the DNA TGCGCCAGCAGCTTTGAGGTATCTAGCACTGAAGCTTTCTTT.

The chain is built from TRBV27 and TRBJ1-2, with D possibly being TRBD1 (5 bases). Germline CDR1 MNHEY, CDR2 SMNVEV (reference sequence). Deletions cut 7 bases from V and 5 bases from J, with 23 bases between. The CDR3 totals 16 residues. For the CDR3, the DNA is TGTGCCAGCACTCCAAATGGGGGGGTGGGCTTTTATGGCTACACCTTC. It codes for CASTPNGGVGFYGYTF.

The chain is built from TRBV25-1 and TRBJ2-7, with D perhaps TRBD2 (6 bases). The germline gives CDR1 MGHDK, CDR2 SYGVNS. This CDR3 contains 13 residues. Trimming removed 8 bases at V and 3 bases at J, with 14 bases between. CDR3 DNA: TGTGCCAGCGGAGCTGGGACTGTCTACGAGCAGTACTTC. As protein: CASGAGTVYEQYF.

CDR3 in DNA: TGTGCCAGCAGCCCAGCGGGGACTAGCTTCTACAATGAGCAGTTCTTC. This codes for CASSPAGTSFYNEQFF. The chain carries TRBV7-3 and TRBJ2-1; 9 bases match TRBD2. The germline gives CDR1 SGHTA, CDR2 FQGTGA. J was trimmed by 3 bases and V by 5 bases; bases with no gene match: 8. The CDR3 runs 16 residues.

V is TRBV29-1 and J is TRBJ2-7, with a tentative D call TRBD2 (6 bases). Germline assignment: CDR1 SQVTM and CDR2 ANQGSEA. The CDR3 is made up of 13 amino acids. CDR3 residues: CNFSGYPTYEQYF. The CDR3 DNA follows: TGCAACTTTAGCGGATACCCGACCTACGAGCAGTACTTC.

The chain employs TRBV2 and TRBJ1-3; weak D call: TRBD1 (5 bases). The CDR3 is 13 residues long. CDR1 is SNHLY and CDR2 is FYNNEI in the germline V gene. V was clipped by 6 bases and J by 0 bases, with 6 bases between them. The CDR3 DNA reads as TGTGCCAGCAGAGACAGCTCTGGAAACACCATATATTTT. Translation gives CASRDSSGNTIYF.

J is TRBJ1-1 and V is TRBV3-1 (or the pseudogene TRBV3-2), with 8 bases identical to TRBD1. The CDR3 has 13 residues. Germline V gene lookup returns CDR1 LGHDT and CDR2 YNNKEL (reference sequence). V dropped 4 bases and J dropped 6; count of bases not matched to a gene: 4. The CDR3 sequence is CASSPTTGAEAFF. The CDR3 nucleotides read TGTGCCAGCAGCCCAACGACAGGGGCTGAAGCTTTCTTT.

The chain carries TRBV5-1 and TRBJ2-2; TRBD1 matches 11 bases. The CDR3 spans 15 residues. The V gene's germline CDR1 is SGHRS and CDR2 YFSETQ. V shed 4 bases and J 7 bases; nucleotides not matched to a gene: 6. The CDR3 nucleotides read TGCGCCAGCAGCCCCGGGACAGGGGGAAGCGGGGAGCTGTTTTTT. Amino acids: CASSPGTGGSGELFF.

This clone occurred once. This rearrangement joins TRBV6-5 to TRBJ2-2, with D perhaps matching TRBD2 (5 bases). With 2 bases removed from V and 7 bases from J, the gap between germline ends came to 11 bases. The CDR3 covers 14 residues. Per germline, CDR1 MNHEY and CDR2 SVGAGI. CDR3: CASSYELDGGELFF. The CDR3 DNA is TGTGCCAGCAGTTACGAACTAGATGGCGGGGAGCTGTTTTTT.

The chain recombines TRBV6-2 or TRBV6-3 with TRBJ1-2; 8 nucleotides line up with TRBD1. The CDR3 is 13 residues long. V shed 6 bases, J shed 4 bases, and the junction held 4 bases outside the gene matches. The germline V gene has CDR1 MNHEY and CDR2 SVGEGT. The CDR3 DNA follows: TGTGCCAGCAGCGTGGGACAGGCCTATGGCTACACCTTC. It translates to CASSVGQAYGYTF.

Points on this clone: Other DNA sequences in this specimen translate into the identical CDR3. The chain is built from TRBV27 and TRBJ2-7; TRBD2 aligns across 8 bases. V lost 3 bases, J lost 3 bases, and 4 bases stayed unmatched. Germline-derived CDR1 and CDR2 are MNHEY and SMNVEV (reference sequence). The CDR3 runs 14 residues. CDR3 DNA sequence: TGTGCCAGCAGTTTTTCGAGCGGGAGCTACGAGCAGTACTTC. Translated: CASSFSSGSYEQYF.

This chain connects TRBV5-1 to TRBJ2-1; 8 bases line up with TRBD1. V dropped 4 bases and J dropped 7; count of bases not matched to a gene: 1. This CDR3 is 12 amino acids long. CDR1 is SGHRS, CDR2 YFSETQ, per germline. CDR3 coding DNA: TGCGCCAGCAGCGACAGGGGTAATGAGCAGTTCTTC. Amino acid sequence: CASSDRGNEQFF.

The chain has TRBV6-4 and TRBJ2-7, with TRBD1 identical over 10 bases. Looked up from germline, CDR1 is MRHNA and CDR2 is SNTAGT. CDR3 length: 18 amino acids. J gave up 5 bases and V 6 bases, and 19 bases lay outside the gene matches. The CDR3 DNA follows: TGTGCCAGCAGCGGGGGACAGGGGTCCTTCCCCGGCGCTGACGAGCAGTACTTC. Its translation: CASSGGQGSFPGADEQYF.

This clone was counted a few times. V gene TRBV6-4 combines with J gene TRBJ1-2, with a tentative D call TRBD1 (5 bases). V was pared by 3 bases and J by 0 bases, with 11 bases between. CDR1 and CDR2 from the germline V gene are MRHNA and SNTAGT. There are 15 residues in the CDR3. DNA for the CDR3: TGTGCCAGCAGTGATATCGCAGGGTCTAACTATGGCTACACCTTC. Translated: CASSDIAGSNYGYTF.

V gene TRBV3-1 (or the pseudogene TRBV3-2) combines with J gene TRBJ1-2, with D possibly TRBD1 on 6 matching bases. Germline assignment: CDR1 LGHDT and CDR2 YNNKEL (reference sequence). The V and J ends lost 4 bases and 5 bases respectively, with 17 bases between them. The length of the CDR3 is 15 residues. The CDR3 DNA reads TGTGCCAGCAGCCCTACCTCCGGGACAACTTATGGCTACACCTTC. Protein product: CASSPTSGTTYGYTF.

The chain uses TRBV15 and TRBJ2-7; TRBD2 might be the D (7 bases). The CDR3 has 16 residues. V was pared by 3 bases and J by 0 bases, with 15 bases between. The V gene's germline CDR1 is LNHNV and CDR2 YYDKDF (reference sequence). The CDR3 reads CATSRGGASHSYEQYF. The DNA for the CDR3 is TGTGCCACCAGCAGGGGGGGGGCTTCGCACTCCTACGAGCAGTACTTC.

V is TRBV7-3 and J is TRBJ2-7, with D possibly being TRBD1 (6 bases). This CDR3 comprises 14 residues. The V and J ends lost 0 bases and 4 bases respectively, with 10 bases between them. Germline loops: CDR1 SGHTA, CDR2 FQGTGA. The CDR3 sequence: CASSLTQGAYEQYF. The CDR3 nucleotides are TGTGCCAGCAGCTTAACACAGGGCGCATACGAGCAGTACTTC.